These T cell receptor beta chains were read from a single sample in a study of blood T cell repertoires in COVID-19. Only in-frame clones appear in the TCRdb table, and some are missing; sequencing was by immunoSEQ multiplex PCR. The sample lists roughly 100,000 clones, about 82% occurring once. Sequenced: peripheral blood. The receptors originated from a man at least 80 years old with COVID-19, enrolled during active disease. CDR3s leave out the opening cysteine and the closing phenylalanine or tryptophan. Each record gives: V gene, CDR3 protein.

TRBV4-1 ASSQVGQGDTEAF
TRBV7-2 ASSSSTSFGELF
TRBV2 ASRVTIYGYT
TRBV4-3 ASSLGGAGGHEKLF
TRBV7-9 ASSSQGGERETQY
TRBV11-2 ASSRRVDRDRPYNEQF
TRBV10-3 AIRPDRAEKLF
TRBV5-1 ASSTPGQGANGYT
TRBV7-8 ASSPSTGVQETQY
TRBV5-5 ASSSQGAYEQY
TRBV9 ASSSWDRDLQETQY
TRBV19 ASLGRAGGELF
TRBV7-9 ASSSGFFRSGLF
TRBV5-5 ASSLERPPDTQY
TRBV12-3/TRBV12-4 ASSGAGNEKLF
TRBV15 ATSRGGAGSQDEQF
TRBV21-1 ASTRDREYSNQPQH
TRBV27 ASSPKTGGMDGYT
TRBV3-1/TRBV3-2 ASSHGGTAGTGAEAF
TRBV15 ATSSGSGINYGYT
TRBV7-3 ASSPRLADNEQF
TRBV6-6 ASSYSATGGLYGYT
TRBV29-1 SASQGVGNQPQH
TRBV6-2/TRBV6-3 ASSLKGDYGYT
TRBV5-1 ASSPGTHLSEAF
TRBV10-3 ASRDRGLGYGYT
TRBV3-1/TRBV3-2 ASSQAPGNQPQH
TRBV9 ASTRGGTSQETQY
TRBV9 ASSVVVAGGTQF